Below are 18 T cell receptor beta chains sequenced from a single sample in a study of cytomegalovirus exposure and HLA in healthy donors (dated by TCRdb to about 2017). Libraries were prepared through the immunoSEQ multiplex PCR assay. For the multiplex PCR, a mixture combining 60 forward primers for TCR Vbeta segments and 13 reverse primers for TCR Jbeta segments was used. The clones in this table, taken by TCRdb from immuneACCESS, are in-frame only. Not every clone is retained; where verified, under half of the shortfall comes from an unresolved V gene, and the cause of the rest is unknown. The sample's records list roughly 120,000 clones. Of the sample, roughly 1% is held by the ten largest clones. Sequenced material: PBMCs. These TCRs come from a man in his late teens or twenties in good health and CMV-seronegative.

The chain couples TRBV29-1 to TRBJ1-2; D is undetermined. Deletions cut 4 bases from V and 3 bases from J, with 15 bases between. The CDR3 consists of 14 residues. Germline-derived CDR1 and CDR2 are SQVTM and ANQGSEA. CDR3: CSVVSRTSYYGYTF. The DNA of the CDR3 is TGCAGCGTTGTATCGAGGACTAGCTACTATGGCTACACCTTC.

The V call is TRBV19, the J call TRBJ2-6; 9 bases line up with TRBD1. J was trimmed by 0 bases and V by 9 bases; bases with no gene match: 9. Per the germline V gene, CDR1 is LNHDA and CDR2 is SQIVND (reference sequence). CDR3 length: 17 residues. CDR3 bases: TGTGCCAGCCAGAGGACAGGGGTCGACTCTGGGGCCAACGTCCTGACTTTC. Translation gives CASQRTGVDSGANVLTF.

The chain's CDR3 is CASSPGTGGSYEQYF. For the CDR3, the DNA is TGCGCCAGCAGCCCCGGGACAGGGGGTTCCTACGAGCAGTACTTC. The gene calls are TRBV4-1 and TRBJ2-7; 11 bases line up with TRBD1. This CDR3 region has 15 residues. V gave up 4 bases and J gave up 1 base; unmatched junction bases: 3. Per germline, CDR1 MGHRA and CDR2 YSYEKL.

The gene calls are TRBV25-1 and TRBJ2-1, with 9 positions matching TRBD2. This CDR3 contains 16 residues. Germline CDR1 is MGHDK and CDR2 is SYGVNS. Trimming took 1 base from V and 5 from J; bases not matched to a gene: 6. CDR3 residues: CASSEFKSGGNNEQFF. The CDR3 DNA is TGTGCCAGCAGTGAATTTAAAAGCGGGGGGAACAATGAGCAGTTCTTC.

This chain uses TRBV5-1 with TRBJ1-5; perhaps TRBD1 as D (5 bases). Germline CDR1 SGHRS, CDR2 YFSETQ. The V end was cut by 1 base, the J end by 9 bases, with 11 bases between. The CDR3 is made up of 13 amino acids. CDR3 sequence: CASSLTIQGPQHF. In DNA form, the CDR3 reads TGCGCCAGCAGCTTGACCATTCAGGGGCCCCAGCATTTT.

The gene calls are TRBV11-2 and TRBJ1-1; no reliable D call. Per the germline V gene, CDR1 is SGHAT and CDR2 is FQNNGV. Trimming stripped 5 bases from V and 3 bases from J, with 13 bases between. The CDR3 spans 14 residues. The chain's CDR3 is CASSPSAVYTEAFF. In nucleotides, the CDR3 is TGTGCCAGCAGCCCTTCGGCGGTCTACACTGAAGCTTTCTTT.

The genes are TRBV27 and TRBJ2-1; D is perhaps TRBD2 (5 bases). This CDR3 is 14 amino acids long. The V end lost 6 bases, the J end lost 2 bases, and 11 bases lay between the germline ends. From germline, CDR1 is MNHEY and CDR2 SMNVEV (reference sequence). As DNA, the CDR3 is TGTGCCAGCAGCGTGGGGAGTGCCTACAATGAGCAGTTCTTC. Translated: CASSVGSAYNEQFF.

The V gene is TRBV6-1, the J gene TRBJ2-2, with a weak D call TRBD2 (6 bases). This CDR3 has 18 residues. V gave up 0 bases and J gave up 3 bases, with 17 bases separating them. CDR1 and CDR2 from the germline V gene are MNHNS and SASEGT. The CDR3 region is CASSEAPTSFRDTGELFF. The CDR3 DNA reads as TGTGCCAGCAGTGAAGCGCCCACTAGCTTTAGGGACACCGGGGAGCTGTTTTTT.

The rearrangement joins TRBV19 to TRBJ1-5; no clear D gene. The CDR3 is 13 residues long. Germline V CDR1 and CDR2: LNHDA, SQIVND (reference sequence). V was cut by 3 bases and J by 5 bases, with 8 bases left in between. CDR3 sequence: CASSIGRDQPQHF. The CDR3 coding sequence is TGTGCCAGTAGTATCGGGCGGGATCAGCCCCAGCATTTT.

The gene calls are TRBV4-1 and TRBJ1-5; D call uncertain. Per the germline V gene, CDR1 is MGHRA and CDR2 is YSYEKL. The CDR3 runs to 14 residues. V was pared by 1 base and J by 0 bases, with 4 bases between. The CDR3 DNA reads TGCGCCAGCAGCCAAGTTAATAGCAATCAGCCCCAGCATTTT. Protein: CASSQVNSNQPQHF.

V gene TRBV11-2 combines with J gene TRBJ1-2; 7 nucleotides align to TRBD1. The CDR3 has 14 amino acids. Germline CDR1 reads SGHAT; CDR2 reads FQNNGV. The V segment lost 1 base and the J segment 4 bases; nucleotides outside the gene matches: 3. The CDR3 spells CASSLAYRGYGYTF. The DNA for the CDR3 is TGTGCCAGCAGCTTAGCTTACAGGGGCTATGGCTACACCTTC.

The V call is TRBV7-9, the J call TRBJ1-1, with no clear D. CDR3 size: 13 residues. V lost 3 bases, J lost 4 bases, and 9 bases lay in between. Germline V gene data show CDR1 as SEHNR and CDR2 as FQNEAQ (reference sequence). The CDR3 DNA is TGTGCCAGCAGCTTCGACTTGAGCACTGAAGCTTTCTTT. This codes for CASSFDLSTEAFF.

The chain carries TRBV7-9 and TRBJ2-1, with TRBD1 matching over 12 bases. Per the germline V gene, CDR1 is SEHNR and CDR2 is FQNEAQ (reference sequence). After removal of 5 bases from V and 1 base from J, the junction contained 6 bases not matched to a gene. This CDR3 is built from 17 residues. For the CDR3, the DNA is TGTGCCAGCAGCCCGGGGACAGGGGGCATTTCCTACAATGAGCAGTTCTTC. It yields the protein CASSPGTGGISYNEQFF. Supplemented by reference TRBV7-9 and TRBJ2-1, the full variable domain reads DTGVSQNPRHKITKRGQNVTFRCDPISEHNRLYWYRQTLGQGPEFLTYFQNEAQLEKSRLLSDRFSAERPKGSFSTLEIQRTEQGDSAMYLCASSPGTGGISYNEQFFGPGTRLTVL.

The chain links TRBV7-7 to TRBJ2-5, with 7 nucleotides matching TRBD2. The J segment lost 5 bases and the V segment lost 5 bases, leaving 11 bases of the junction unmatched. This CDR3 region has 15 residues. Germline CDR1 is SSHAT and CDR2 is FNYEAQ (reference sequence). The CDR3 here is CASSAVSGGGETQYF. The CDR3, as DNA: TGTGCCAGCAGCGCGGTGTCTGGGGGGGGTGAGACCCAGTACTTC.

As for this clone: One end of the junction varies from germline; a read error may be responsible. The rearrangement uses TRBV28 and TRBJ2-7; tentatively, D is TRBD2 (5 bases). CDR3 length equals 13 residues. Germline values: CDR1 MDHEN, CDR2 SYDVKM. CDR3 region: CASSPPGLYQQYF. The CDR3 nucleotides are TGTGCCAGCAGTCCCCCCGGACTCTACCAGCAGTACTTC.

The chain employs TRBV27 and TRBJ1-5, with 8 bases fitting TRBD1. The germline V gene encodes CDR1 MNHEY and CDR2 SMNVEV (reference sequence). V lost 7 bases to trimming and J lost 4 bases; unmatched junction nucleotides: 9. The CDR3 spans 15 residues. For the CDR3, the DNA is TGTGCCAGCATGCGGGGCAGGGGGCCTAATCAGCCCCAGCATTTT. Its protein product is CASMRGRGPNQPQHF.

The chain couples TRBV9 to TRBJ2-7; 9 bases align to TRBD2. There are 16 residues in the CDR3. Germline lookup yields CDR1 SGDLS and CDR2 YYNGEE. V trimming: 1 base; J trimming: 5 bases; junction bases outside the gene matches: 10. CDR3 in DNA: TGTGCCAGCAGCGTATTGGCGGGAGGGATTGGGCACGAGCAGTACTTC. As protein: CASSVLAGGIGHEQYF.

The chain couples TRBV30 to TRBJ2-7; D may be TRBD1 (5 bases). Germline lookup yields CDR1 GTSNPN and CDR2 SVGIG (reference sequence). The CDR3 loop spans 13 amino acids. The V gene lost 5 bases and the J gene lost 4 bases, with 15 bases spanning the gap. In nucleotides, the CDR3 is TGTGCCTGGGAGACAAGGCAGGGATACGAGCAGTACTTC. This sequence encodes CAWETRQGYEQYF.